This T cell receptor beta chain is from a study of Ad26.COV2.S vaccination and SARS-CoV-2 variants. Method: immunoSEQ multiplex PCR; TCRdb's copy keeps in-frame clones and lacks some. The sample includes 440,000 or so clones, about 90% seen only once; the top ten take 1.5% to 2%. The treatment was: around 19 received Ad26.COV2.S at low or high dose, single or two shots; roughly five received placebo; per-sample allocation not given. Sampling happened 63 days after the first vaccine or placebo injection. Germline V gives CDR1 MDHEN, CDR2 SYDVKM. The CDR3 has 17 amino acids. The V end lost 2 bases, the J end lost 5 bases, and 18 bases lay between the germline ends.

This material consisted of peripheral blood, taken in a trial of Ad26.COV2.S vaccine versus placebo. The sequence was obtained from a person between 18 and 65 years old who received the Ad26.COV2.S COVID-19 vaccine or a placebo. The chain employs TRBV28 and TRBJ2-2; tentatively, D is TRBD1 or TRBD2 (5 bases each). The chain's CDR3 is CASSLPPVGASTGELFF. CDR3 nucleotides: TGTGCCAGCAGTTTACCGCCGGTCGGGGCGAGTACCGGGGAGCTGTTTTTT.